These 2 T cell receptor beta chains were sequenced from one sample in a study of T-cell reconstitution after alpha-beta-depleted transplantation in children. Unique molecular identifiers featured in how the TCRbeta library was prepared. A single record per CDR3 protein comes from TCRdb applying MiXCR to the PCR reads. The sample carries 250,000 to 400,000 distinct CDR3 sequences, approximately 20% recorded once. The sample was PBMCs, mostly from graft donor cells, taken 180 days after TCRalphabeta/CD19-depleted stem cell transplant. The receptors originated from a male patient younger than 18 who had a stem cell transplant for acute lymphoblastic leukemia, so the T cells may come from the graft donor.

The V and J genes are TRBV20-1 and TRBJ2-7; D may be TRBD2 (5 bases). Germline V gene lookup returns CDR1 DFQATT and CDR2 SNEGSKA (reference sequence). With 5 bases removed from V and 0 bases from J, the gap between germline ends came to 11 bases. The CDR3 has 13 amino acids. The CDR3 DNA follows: TGCAGTGCTCTAGGACTGGGCTCCTACGAGCAGTACTTC. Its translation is CSALGLGSYEQYF.

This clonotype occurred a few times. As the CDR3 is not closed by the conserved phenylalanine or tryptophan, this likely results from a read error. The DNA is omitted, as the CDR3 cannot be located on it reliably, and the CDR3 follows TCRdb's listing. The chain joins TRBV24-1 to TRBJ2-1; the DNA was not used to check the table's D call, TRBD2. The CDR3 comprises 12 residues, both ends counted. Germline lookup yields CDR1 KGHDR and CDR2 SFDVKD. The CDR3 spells CATGDSETRASR.